These 24 T cell receptor beta chains originate from one sample sequenced in a study of OX40 agonist ivuxolimab in advanced cancers. Clones were read by immunoSEQ multiplex PCR, and TCRdb kept only the in-frame ones, dropping some. The table records more than 9,000 clones, just under 80% of them present only once. The sequences come from CD4+ or CD8+ T cells sorted from blood, collected in a trial of the OX40 agonist ivuxolimab. These receptors were taken from an adult with an advanced solid tumor such as melanoma, head and neck, liver or kidney cancer.

The chain joins TRBV6-1 to TRBJ2-2; 7 bases are shared with TRBD1. This CDR3 contains 15 residues. J was trimmed by 5 bases and V by 7 bases; bases with no gene match: 10. The germline V gene encodes CDR1 MNHNS and CDR2 SASEGT. The CDR3 bases are TGTGCCAGCAATACCGACAGGGTTTCTACCGGGGAGCTGTTTTTT. It specifies CASNTDRVSTGELFF.

This clone has only a few counts. This rearrangement joins TRBV29-1 to TRBJ1-2; D is unclear. This CDR3 is 13 amino acids long. Trimming pared 1 base from V and 4 bases from J, leaving 10 bases between. Germline V gene sequence: CDR1 SQVTM, CDR2 ANQGSEA. CDR3 DNA sequence: TGCAGCGTTGAAGGTGCGAAAGTCTATGGCTACACCTTC. This translates into CSVEGAKVYGYTF.

Relative to its sample, this clone is medium-sized. The gene calls are TRBV7-6 and TRBJ2-5, with D hard to call. The V end lost 5 bases, the J end lost 3 bases, and 13 bases lay between the germline ends. The CDR3 extends over 14 amino acids. Germline V gene sequence: CDR1 SGHVS, CDR2 FNYEAQ. The chain's CDR3 is CASSPTRSEETQYF. The CDR3 DNA sequence: TGTGCCAGCAGCCCCACTCGGAGCGAAGAGACCCAGTACTTC.

The chain uses TRBV11-2 and TRBJ2-7; the D is unclear. The germline V gene encodes CDR1 SGHAT and CDR2 FQNNGV. This CDR3 contains 13 residues. The V end lost 4 bases, the J end lost 0 bases, and 7 bases lay between the germline ends. CDR3 amino acids: CASSYASSYEQYF. As DNA, the CDR3 is TGTGCCAGCAGCTACGCCAGCTCCTACGAGCAGTACTTC.

The CDR3 loop is CASSAGTVESSYEQYF. CDR3 coding DNA: TGTGCCAGTAGTGCCGGGACTGTCGAATCCTCCTACGAGCAGTACTTC. The chain uses TRBV19 and TRBJ2-7; D might be TRBD2 (6 bases). Trimming took off 5 bases at V and 0 bases at J, with 17 bases between the two ends. The CDR3 is made up of 16 amino acids. Germline CDR1 LNHDA, CDR2 SQIVND (reference sequence). Full variable domain (outside the CDR3, taken from reference TRBV19 and TRBJ2-7): DGGITQSPKYLFRKEGQNVTLSCEQNLNHDAMYWYRQDPGQGLRLIYYSQIVNDFQKGDIAEGYSVSREKKESFPLTVTSAQKNPTAFYLCASSAGTVESSYEQYFGPGTRLTVT.

The J gene is TRBJ2-1, the V gene TRBV9; 11 bases agree with TRBD2. CDR3 length: 16 amino acids. The germline gives CDR1 SGDLS, CDR2 YYNGEE. V dropped 3 bases and J dropped 6; count of bases not matched to a gene: 8. The CDR3 DNA reads as TGTGCCAGCAGCGCATCTCTAGCGGGGGGCCCCAATGAGCAGTTCTTC. Translation: CASSASLAGGPNEQFF.

DNA of the CDR3: TGTGCCCAGGGGCGATTGTACACCGGGGAGCTGTTTTTT. Amino acids: CAQGRLYTGELFF. The chain recombines TRBV30 with TRBJ2-2; tentative D call: TRBD1 (6 bases). Germline V CDR1 and CDR2: GTSNPN, SVGIG (reference sequence). There are 13 residues in the CDR3. V was clipped by 8 bases and J by 3 bases, with 13 bases between them.

The chain recombines TRBV30 with TRBJ1-2, with D unclear. V shed 0 bases and J shed 7 bases, with 12 bases lying between them. Germline lookup yields CDR1 GTSNPN and CDR2 SVGIG (reference sequence). This CDR3 has 13 residues. The CDR3 DNA sequence: TGTGCCTGGAGTGTAACGGTTATGGGTGGCTACACCTTC. This gives the protein CAWSVTVMGGYTF.

The chain couples TRBV19 to TRBJ1-5; D might be TRBD1 (6 bases). With 6 bases removed from V and 3 bases from J, the gap between germline ends came to 21 bases. The CDR3 is made up of 17 amino acids. The germline V gene has CDR1 LNHDA and CDR2 SQIVND (reference sequence). The CDR3 is CASRYGRWGGVNQPQHF. In nucleotides, the CDR3 is TGTGCCAGTAGATACGGAAGGTGGGGGGGCGTCAATCAGCCCCAGCATTTT.

Only one count was recorded for this clone. The rearrangement links TRBV6-5 to TRBJ2-7; D may correspond to TRBD1 or TRBD2 (5 bases each). V lost 2 bases to trimming and J lost 3 bases, with 14 bases between them. The CDR3 length is 15 residues. The V gene's germline CDR1 is MNHEY and CDR2 SVGAGI. In DNA, the CDR3 is TGTGCCAGCAGTTACGAGTCCGCAGGGAGCTACGAGCAGTACTTC. This gives the protein CASSYESAGSYEQYF.

The chain is built from TRBV16 and TRBJ1-2, with a weak D call TRBD1 (5 bases). This CDR3 has 13 residues. V lost 6 bases and J 4 bases, leaving 12 bases between the germline ends. CDR1 and CDR2 (germline): KGHSY, FQNENV. The CDR3 bases are TGTGCCAGCAGTACCGACGGGACCTATGGCTACACCTTC. Translating it yields CASSTDGTYGYTF.

This clone was seen once. The rearrangement joins TRBV2 to TRBJ2-5; TRBD2 aligns across 10 bases. The CDR3 runs 17 residues. V lost 1 base to trimming and J lost 2 bases; unmatched junction nucleotides: 7. The germline V gene encodes CDR1 SNHLY and CDR2 FYNNEI. CDR3: CASSEEAGGPGQETQYF. In DNA form, the CDR3 reads TGTGCCAGCAGTGAAGAAGCGGGGGGGCCGGGGCAAGAGACCCAGTACTTC.

This rearrangement joins TRBV5-6 to TRBJ2-1; D is uncertain. The CDR3 is made up of 15 amino acids. The germline gives CDR1 SGHDT, CDR2 YYEEEE. V was clipped by 4 bases and J by 5 bases, with 16 bases between them. CDR3 sequence reads: CASSVSDGSHNEQFF. DNA of the CDR3: TGTGCCAGCAGCGTCTCGGACGGTTCCCACAATGAGCAGTTCTTC.

The chain is built from TRBV6-1 and TRBJ1-6; 8 nucleotides match TRBD1. CDR3 length: 15 amino acids. Trimming cost V 3 bases and J 9 bases; bases outside gene matches: 7. The V gene's germline CDR1 is MNHNS and CDR2 SASEGT. CDR3 coding DNA: TGTGCCAGCAGTGAGCGACAGGGGTCGAGTTCACCCCTCCACTTT. It yields the protein CASSERQGSSSPLHF.

This rearrangement joins TRBV4-2 to TRBJ2-1; 12 bases fit TRBD2. V was pared by 0 bases and J by 5 bases, with 11 bases of the junction left unmatched. The germline CDR1 and CDR2 sequences are LGHNA and YNFKEQ. The CDR3 spans 19 residues. The CDR3, as DNA: TGTGCCAGCAGCCAAGAAAACCTTTGGACTAGCGGGATCAACAATGAGCAGTTCTTC. As protein: CASSQENLWTSGINNEQFF.

The table lists this clone with a few counts. The rearrangement uses TRBV7-3 and TRBJ1-3; D ambiguous. Trimming removed 5 bases at V and 0 bases at J, with 11 bases between. Looked up from germline, CDR1 is SGHTA and CDR2 is FQGTGA. This CDR3 region has 15 residues. Written as DNA, the CDR3 is TGTGCCAGCAGCCCCGACGGTAGCTCTGGAAACACCATATATTTT. Translation: CASSPDGSSGNTIYF.

V gene TRBV6-1 combines with J gene TRBJ2-5; no clear D. The end of the DNA aligns better with TRBJ2-7, so the J call may be wrong. The CDR3 runs 12 residues. The germline gives CDR1 MNHNS, CDR2 SASEGT. The CDR3 bases are TGTGCCAGCAGTGAGCAGGAGTACGAGCAGTACTTC. This sequence encodes CASSEQEYEQYF.

The rearrangement joins TRBV19 to TRBJ2-7, with D maybe TRBD2 (6 bases). Germline V gene sequence: CDR1 LNHDA, CDR2 SQIVND (reference sequence). With 1 base removed from V and 3 bases from J, the gap between germline ends came to 7 bases. The CDR3 runs 13 residues. The CDR3 region is CASSIGGDYEQYF. The CDR3, as DNA: TGTGCCAGTAGTATAGGCGGGGACTACGAGCAGTACTTC.

This chain connects TRBV25-1 to TRBJ2-5; D ambiguous. The germline V gene has CDR1 MGHDK and CDR2 SYGVNS. The V end was cut by 3 bases, the J end by 0 bases, with 11 bases between. This CDR3 has 15 amino acids. The CDR3 protein is CASSDLRQYQETQYF. CDR3 DNA sequence: TGTGCCAGCAGTGACCTACGACAATACCAAGAGACCCAGTACTTC. The full variable domain, its missing parts supplied by reference TRBV25-1 and TRBJ2-5, is EADIYQTPRYLVIGTGKKITLECSQTMGHDKMYWYQQDPGMELHLIHYSYGVNSTEKGDLSSESTVSRIRTEHFPLTLESARPSHTSQYLCASSDLRQYQETQYFGPGTRLLVL.

This clone has a handful of counts. The DNA of the CDR3 is TGTGCCAGTAAAGACGGGACAGCTAGCAATCAGCCCCAGCATTTT. As protein: CASKDGTASNQPQHF. The V call is TRBV19, the J call TRBJ1-5, with TRBD1 matching over 7 bases. This CDR3 is 15 amino acids long. V lost 7 bases, J lost 0 bases, and 6 bases stayed unmatched. From germline, CDR1 is LNHDA and CDR2 SQIVND (reference sequence).

This clone was counted a few times. Other DNA variants within this sample encode the same CDR3. The chain combines TRBV7-6 with TRBJ2-5, with a possible D match to TRBD1 (5 bases). The length of the CDR3 is 11 residues. Looked up from germline, CDR1 is SGHVS and CDR2 is FNYEAQ. The ends were cut back, 4 bases at V and 5 bases at J, with 5 bases in the middle. The CDR3 protein is CASSSGETQYF. CDR3 DNA: TGTGCCAGCAGCTCAGGGGAGACCCAGTACTTC.

This clone was seen a handful of times. The chain is built from TRBV7-3 and TRBJ2-1; D uncertain. V lost 4 bases, J lost 7 bases, and 11 bases lay in between. This CDR3 comprises 13 residues. Germline V gene data show CDR1 as SGHTA and CDR2 as FQGTGA. Written as DNA, the CDR3 is TGTGCCAGCAGCTCGGCGAGTATAAATGAGCAGTTCTTC. Protein product: CASSSASINEQFF.

In its sample, this clone was seen a few times. The chain carries TRBV6-4 and TRBJ2-6; the D gene is possibly TRBD2 (5 bases). There are 16 residues in the CDR3. Germline CDR1 MRHNA, CDR2 SNTAGT. V was clipped by 0 bases and J by 1 base, with 7 bases between them. This CDR3 is CASSDSRDSGANVLTF. CDR3 bases: TGTGCCAGCAGTGACTCGAGGGATTCTGGGGCCAACGTCCTGACTTTC.

The genes are TRBV27 and TRBJ1-5; possible D gene TRBD1, 5 bases. The V gene's germline CDR1 is MNHEY and CDR2 SMNVEV (reference sequence). This CDR3 comprises 14 residues. V was pared by 6 bases and J by 3 bases, with 12 bases between. The CDR3 is CASSPQGNNQPQHF. The CDR3 DNA reads TGTGCCAGCAGCCCCCAGGGAAACAATCAGCCCCAGCATTTT.